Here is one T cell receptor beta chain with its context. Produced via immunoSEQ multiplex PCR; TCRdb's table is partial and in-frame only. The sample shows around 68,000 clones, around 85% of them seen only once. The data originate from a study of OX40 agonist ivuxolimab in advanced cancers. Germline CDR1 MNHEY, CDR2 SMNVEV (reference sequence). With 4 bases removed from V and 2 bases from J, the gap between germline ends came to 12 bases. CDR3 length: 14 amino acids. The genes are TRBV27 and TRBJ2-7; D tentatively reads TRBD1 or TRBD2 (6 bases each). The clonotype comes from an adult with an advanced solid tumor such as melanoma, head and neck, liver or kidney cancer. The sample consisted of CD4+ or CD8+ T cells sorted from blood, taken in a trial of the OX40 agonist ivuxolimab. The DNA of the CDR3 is TGTGCCAGCAGTTCGGGGGCTCCTACCTACGAGCAGTACTTC. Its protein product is CASSSGAPTYEQYF.